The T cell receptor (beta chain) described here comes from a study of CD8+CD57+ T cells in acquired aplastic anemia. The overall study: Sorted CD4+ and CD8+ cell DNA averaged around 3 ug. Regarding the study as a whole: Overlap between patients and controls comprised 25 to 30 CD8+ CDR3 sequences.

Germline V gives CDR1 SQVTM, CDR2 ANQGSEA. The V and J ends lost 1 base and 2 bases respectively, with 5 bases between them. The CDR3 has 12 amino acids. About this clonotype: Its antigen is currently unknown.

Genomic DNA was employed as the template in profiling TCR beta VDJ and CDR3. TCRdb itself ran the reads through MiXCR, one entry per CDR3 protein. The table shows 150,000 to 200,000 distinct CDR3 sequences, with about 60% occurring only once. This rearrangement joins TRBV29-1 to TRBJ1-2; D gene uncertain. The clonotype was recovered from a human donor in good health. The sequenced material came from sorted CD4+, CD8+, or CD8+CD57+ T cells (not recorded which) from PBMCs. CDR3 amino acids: CSVEGPNYGYTF. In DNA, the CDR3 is TGCAGCGTTGAAGGGCCGAACTATGGCTACACCTTC. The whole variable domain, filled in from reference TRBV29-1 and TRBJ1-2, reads SAVISQKPSRDICQRGTSLTIQCQVDSQVTMMFWYRQQPGQSLTLIATANQGSEATYESGFVIDKFPISRPNLTFSTLTVSNMSPEDSSIYLCSVEGPNYGYTFGSGTRLTVV.